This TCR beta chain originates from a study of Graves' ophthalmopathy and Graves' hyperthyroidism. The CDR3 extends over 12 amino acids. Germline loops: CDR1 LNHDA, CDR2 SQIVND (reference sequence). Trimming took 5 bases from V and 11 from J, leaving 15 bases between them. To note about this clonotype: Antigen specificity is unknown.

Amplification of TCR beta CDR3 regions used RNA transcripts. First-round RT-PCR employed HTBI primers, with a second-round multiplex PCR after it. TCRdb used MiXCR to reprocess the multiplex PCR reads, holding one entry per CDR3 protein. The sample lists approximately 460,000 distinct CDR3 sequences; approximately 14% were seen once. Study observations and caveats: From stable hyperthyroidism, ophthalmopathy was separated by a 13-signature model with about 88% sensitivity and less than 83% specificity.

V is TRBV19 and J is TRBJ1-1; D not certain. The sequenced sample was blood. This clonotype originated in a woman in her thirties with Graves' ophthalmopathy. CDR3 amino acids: CASSLRGGPAFF. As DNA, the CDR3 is TGTGCCAGTAGTCTCCGGGGAGGTCCGGCTTTCTTT.